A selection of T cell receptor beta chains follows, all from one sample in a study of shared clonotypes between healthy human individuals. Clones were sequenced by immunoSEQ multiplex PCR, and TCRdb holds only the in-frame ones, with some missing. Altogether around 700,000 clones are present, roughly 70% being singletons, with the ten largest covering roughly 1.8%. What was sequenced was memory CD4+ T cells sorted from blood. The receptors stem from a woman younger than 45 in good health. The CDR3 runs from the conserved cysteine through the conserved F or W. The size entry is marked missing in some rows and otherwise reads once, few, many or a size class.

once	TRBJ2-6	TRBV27	CASTWRRTADSGANVLTF
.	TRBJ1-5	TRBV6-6	CASRETGSSNQPQHF
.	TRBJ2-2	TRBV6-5	CASSYRGANTGELFF
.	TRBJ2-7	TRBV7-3	CASSLAGDYEQYF
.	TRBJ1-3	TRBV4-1	CASSQGFSGNTIYF
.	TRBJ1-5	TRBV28	CASSLRGGQGINQPQHF
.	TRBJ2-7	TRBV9	CASSATGAYEQYF
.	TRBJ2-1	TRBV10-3	CAIRSSGDSYNEQFF
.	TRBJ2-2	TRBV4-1	CASRRGQGAENTGELFF
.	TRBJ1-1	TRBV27	CASSGRGTYTEAFF
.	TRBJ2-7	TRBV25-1	CASSGLTPTSGRFYEQYF
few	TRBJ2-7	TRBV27	CASSPQGRPIPEQYF
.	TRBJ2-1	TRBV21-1	CASSKWVAACYNEQFF
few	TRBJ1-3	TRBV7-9	CASSASGNTIYF
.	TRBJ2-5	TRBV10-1	CASSDTHRPETQYF
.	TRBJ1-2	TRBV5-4	CASSSPGGAGGYTF
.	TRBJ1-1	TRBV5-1	CASSLASFSKVEAFF
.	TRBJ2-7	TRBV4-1	CASSQAVNRGGEQYF
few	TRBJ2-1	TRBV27	CASWGQLSYNEQFF